A selection of T cell receptor beta chains follows, all from one sample in a study of PD-1 blockade in classical Hodgkin lymphoma. Profiled with immunoSEQ multiplex PCR; TCRdb holds only in-frame clones, not every one. The sample includes approximately 60,000 clones, approximately 88% seen only once; the top ten take around 12%. The sample consisted of peripheral blood mononuclear cells (PBMCs), taken at baseline. The source of these receptors is a human donor with classical Hodgkin lymphoma. The CDR3 runs from the conserved cysteine through the conserved F or W.

V gene,CDR3 protein
TRBV5-1,CASSLLGGTYEQYF
TRBV30,CASTGGTEAFF
TRBV19,CASSTSIQDRNSPLHF
TRBV19,CASSTTLGGNQPQHF
TRBV6-5,CASSYYGGRDEQFF
TRBV19,CASSRRTGVNTEAFF
TRBV7-3,CASSLLGRRDEQFF
TRBV4-3,CASSQDSSFYEQYF
TRBV30,CAWSPGWSSGANVLTF
TRBV7-2,CASSLGSSGANEQFF
TRBV2,CASSGDIEHQPQHF
TRBV30,CAWSTDREGEDNYGYTF
TRBV4-3,CASSQDRAMAGNEQFF
TRBV27,CASSFIGQGAYSPSNEQFF
TRBV19,CASSIQDPNTEAFF
TRBV19,CASSTTETQYF
TRBV7-9,CASSFRGSYNEQFF
TRBV7-9,CASSFTGGSTDTQYF
TRBV28,CASREGRGGGYTF
TRBV5-4,CASSLRGFGEKLFF
TRBV5-6,CASSFSGTGELFF
TRBV12-5,CASGLVKAGELFF
TRBV19,CASRLRGSNTEAFF
TRBV19,CASSTGRGTGNQPQHF
TRBV10-2,CASRTAGPGYEQYF
TRBV9,CASSIDVDSSYEQYF
TRBV2,CASSEALRGPYGYTF
TRBV19,CASSIGQGARETQYF
TRBV6-5,CASSFYQTGVAEAFF
TRBV19,CASSIEGQGGTEAFF
TRBV11-3,CASSLDGRQGEEKLFF
TRBV6-5,CASSRQGVNSPLHF
TRBV4-1,CASSQARQASTDTQYF
TRBV14,CASSQPGQRPSGYTF
TRBV5-4,CASSRDRGLAGGYEQYF
TRBV19,CASSIERGANYGYTF
TRBV15,CATSRDVGTYEQYF
TRBV9,CASSPERRSGTRTDTQYF
TRBV2,CASSGEGISNQPQHF
TRBV4-3,CASSPGLAGGRETQYF
TRBV7-9,CASSLGPGRGYTF
TRBV2,CASSDVEGSGANVLTF
TRBV30,CAWSGLGDWREKLFF
TRBV11-2,CASSLDGQGFYNSPLHF
TRBV11-2,CASSLDGFSGGAWATDTQYF
TRBV7-2,CASSPGKFFYTF